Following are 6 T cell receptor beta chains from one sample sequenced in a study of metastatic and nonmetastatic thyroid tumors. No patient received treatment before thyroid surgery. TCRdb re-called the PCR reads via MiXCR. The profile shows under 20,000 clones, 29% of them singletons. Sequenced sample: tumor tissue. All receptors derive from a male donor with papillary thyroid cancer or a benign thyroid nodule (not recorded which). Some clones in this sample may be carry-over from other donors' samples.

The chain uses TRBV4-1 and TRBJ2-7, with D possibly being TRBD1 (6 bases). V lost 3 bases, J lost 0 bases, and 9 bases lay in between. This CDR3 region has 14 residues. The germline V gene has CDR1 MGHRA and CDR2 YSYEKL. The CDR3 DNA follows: TGCGCCAGCAGCCAGGGGGCGAGCTCCTACGAGCAGTACTTC. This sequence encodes CASSQGASSYEQYF.

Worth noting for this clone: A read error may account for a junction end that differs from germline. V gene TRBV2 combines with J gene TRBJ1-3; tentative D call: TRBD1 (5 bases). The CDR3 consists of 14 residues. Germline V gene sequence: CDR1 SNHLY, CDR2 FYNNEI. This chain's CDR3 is CARNRGDSGYTIYF. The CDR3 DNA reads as TGTGCCAGAAATAGAGGGGACTCTGGATACACAATATATTTT.

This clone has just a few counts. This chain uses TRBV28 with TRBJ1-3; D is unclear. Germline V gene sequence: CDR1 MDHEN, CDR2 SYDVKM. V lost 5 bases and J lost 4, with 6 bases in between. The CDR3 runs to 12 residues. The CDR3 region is CASSSGGNTIYF. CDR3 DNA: TGTGCCAGCAGTAGTGGGGGAAACACCATATATTTT.

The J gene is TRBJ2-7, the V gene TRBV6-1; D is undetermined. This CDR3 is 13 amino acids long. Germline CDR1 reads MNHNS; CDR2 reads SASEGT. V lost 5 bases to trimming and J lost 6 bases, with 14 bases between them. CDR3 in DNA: TGTGCCAGCAGTTCCCCTCTTGGTGGCGAGCAGTACTTC. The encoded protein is CASSSPLGGEQYF.

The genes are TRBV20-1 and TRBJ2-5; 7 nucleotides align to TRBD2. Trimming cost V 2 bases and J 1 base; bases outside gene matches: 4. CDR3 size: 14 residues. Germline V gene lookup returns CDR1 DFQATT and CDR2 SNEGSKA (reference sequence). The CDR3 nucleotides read TGCAGTGCTAGAAGGTGGGAGGGCCAAGAGACCCAGTACTTC. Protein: CSARRWEGQETQYF.

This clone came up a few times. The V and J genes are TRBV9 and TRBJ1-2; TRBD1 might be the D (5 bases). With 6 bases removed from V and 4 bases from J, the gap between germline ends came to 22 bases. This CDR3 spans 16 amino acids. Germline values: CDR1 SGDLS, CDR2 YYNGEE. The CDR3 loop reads CASTQTTNRDGYGYTF. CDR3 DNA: TGTGCCAGCACTCAGACGACAAATCGGGACGGCTATGGCTACACCTTC.